This is a list of T cell receptor beta chains from one sample in a study of shared clonotypes between healthy human individuals. Repertoires were generated with immunoSEQ multiplex PCR, while TCRdb's copy carries only in-frame clones and drops some. The data hold about 1.9 million clones, with roughly 93% observed a single time. Sequencing input: naive CD8+ T cells from PBMCs. The receptors here all came from a man aged 18 to 30 in good health. Some clones in this sample may be carry-over from other donors' samples. CDR3s include the opening cysteine and the closing phenylalanine or tryptophan. A D gene is named only where the DNA matches it firmly. Clone size is not always given. Where it is, it says once, few, many or a class for expanded clones.

abundance: NA
j_gene: TRBJ1-5
d_gene: NA
v_gene: TRBV19
CDR3nt: TGTGCCAGTAGTAATCTGAGTTCTCTAGGATCCGTCAATCAGCCCCAGCATTTT
CDR3aa: CASSNLSSLGSVNQPQHF

abundance: NA
j_gene: TRBJ2-6
d_gene: NA
v_gene: TRBV25-1
CDR3nt: TGTGCCAGCAGTGAATGGGAGGGGGCCAACGTCCTGACTTTC
CDR3aa: CASSEWEGANVLTF

abundance: NA
j_gene: TRBJ1-2
d_gene: TRBD1
v_gene: TRBV10-1
CDR3nt: TGCGCCAGCAGTCCGACAGGGGCCGGTCTCTATGGCTACACCTTC
CDR3aa: CASSPTGAGLYGYTF

abundance: NA
j_gene: TRBJ2-1
d_gene: NA
v_gene: TRBV6-5
CDR3nt: TGTGCCAGCAGTTATTTCGGGAATACCAATGAGCAGTTCTTC
CDR3aa: CASSYFGNTNEQFF

abundance: NA
j_gene: TRBJ2-7
d_gene: NA
v_gene: TRBV5-8
CDR3nt: TGTGCCAGCAGTCCCGACTCCTACGAGCAGTACTTC
CDR3aa: CASSPDSYEQYF

abundance: NA
j_gene: TRBJ2-1
d_gene: TRBD2
v_gene: TRBV29-1
CDR3nt: TGCAGCGTTGAAGATCCCCCCCCAGCGGGGGTTTACAATGAGCAGTTCTTC
CDR3aa: CSVEDPPPAGVYNEQFF

abundance: once
j_gene: TRBJ1-1
d_gene: NA
v_gene: TRBV5-4
CDR3nt: TGTGCCAGCAGCTTGTATGGTGGGGAGCGGGGGGGAGGTGAAGCTTTCTTT
CDR3aa: CASSLYGGERGGGEAFF

abundance: NA
j_gene: TRBJ2-3
d_gene: TRBD2
v_gene: TRBV9
CDR3nt: TGTGCCAGCAGCGTAGAGGGACTAGCGGGAGTAGCAGATACGCAGTATTTT
CDR3aa: CASSVEGLAGVADTQYF

abundance: NA
j_gene: TRBJ2-3
d_gene: TRBD2
v_gene: TRBV11-2
CDR3nt: TGTGCCAGCAGCTTAGGTAATAGCGGGAGGTGGACAGATACGCAGTATTTT
CDR3aa: CASSLGNSGRWTDTQYF

abundance: NA
j_gene: TRBJ2-7
d_gene: TRBD2
v_gene: TRBV4-2
CDR3nt: TGTGCCAGCAGCCAGCGGCTAGCGGGAGTTGAGCAGTACTTC
CDR3aa: CASSQRLAGVEQYF

abundance: NA
j_gene: TRBJ1-2
d_gene: NA
v_gene: TRBV27
CDR3nt: TGTGCCAGCAGTTTGAAGGAGGACTATGGCTACACCTTC
CDR3aa: CASSLKEDYGYTF

abundance: NA
j_gene: TRBJ2-7
d_gene: TRBD1
v_gene: TRBV7-6
CDR3nt: TGTGCCAGCAGCAGCGGACAGGGGTGGCTTTACGAGCAGTACTTC
CDR3aa: CASSSGQGWLYEQYF

abundance: NA
j_gene: TRBJ2-7
d_gene: NA
v_gene: TRBV28
CDR3nt: TGTGCCAGCAGTTTACTCCCTGGCGAGCAGTACTTC
CDR3aa: CASSLLPGEQYF

abundance: NA
j_gene: TRBJ2-7
d_gene: NA
v_gene: TRBV5-8
CDR3nt: TGTGCCAGCAGCTTGTCCAACCGGACAGTTCCCTACGAGCAGTACTTC
CDR3aa: CASSLSNRTVPYEQYF

abundance: NA
j_gene: TRBJ2-7
d_gene: NA
v_gene: TRBV7-9
CDR3nt: TGTGCCAGCAGCTCCGGACAGAGTCTCATCTACGAGCAGTACTTC
CDR3aa: CASSSGQSLIYEQYF

abundance: NA
j_gene: TRBJ2-1
d_gene: TRBD2
v_gene: TRBV7-9
CDR3nt: TGTGCCAGCAGCTCCGAAAAGCGGGAGGGCCACGATGAGCAGTTCTTC
CDR3aa: CASSSEKREGHDEQFF

abundance: NA
j_gene: TRBJ2-2
d_gene: NA
v_gene: TRBV19
CDR3nt: TGTGCCAGTAGTATTCTCTCGAACACCGGGGAGCTGTTTTTT
CDR3aa: CASSILSNTGELFF

abundance: NA
j_gene: TRBJ1-5
d_gene: NA
v_gene: TRBV9
CDR3nt: TGTGCCAGCAGCGTAGGGGGAGGAATACAGCCCCAGCATTTT
CDR3aa: CASSVGGGIQPQHF

abundance: NA
j_gene: TRBJ1-5
d_gene: NA
v_gene: TRBV15
CDR3nt: TGTGCCACCAGCCTCGGGGGGCTCAATCAGCCCCAGCATTTT
CDR3aa: CATSLGGLNQPQHF

abundance: NA
j_gene: TRBJ2-7
d_gene: TRBD1
v_gene: TRBV6-1
CDR3nt: TGTGCCAGCAGTGAAGCGGGACAGGTTTGGGACGAGCAGTACTTC
CDR3aa: CASSEAGQVWDEQYF

abundance: NA
j_gene: TRBJ2-1
d_gene: TRBD2
v_gene: TRBV10-3
CDR3nt: TGTGCCATCAGTGCCGGGACTAGCAGCTACAATGAGCAGTTCTTC
CDR3aa: CAISAGTSSYNEQFF

abundance: NA
j_gene: TRBJ2-7
d_gene: NA
v_gene: TRBV5-4
CDR3nt: TGTGCCAGCAGACTTGGGAACGAGCAGTACTTC
CDR3aa: CASRLGNEQYF

abundance: NA
j_gene: TRBJ2-1
d_gene: NA
v_gene: TRBV27
CDR3nt: TGTGCCAGCAGTTTATGGGCCGAATCCTCCTACAATGAGCAGTTCTTC
CDR3aa: CASSLWAESSYNEQFF

abundance: NA
j_gene: TRBJ2-5
d_gene: TRBD1
v_gene: TRBV11-2
CDR3nt: TGTGCCAGCAGCCCCGGTCCCGGGACAGACACAGGGGAGACCCAGTACTTC
CDR3aa: CASSPGPGTDTGETQYF

abundance: NA
j_gene: TRBJ1-4
d_gene: TRBD1
v_gene: TRBV11-2
CDR3nt: TGTGCCAGCAGCCCCCGGGACAGCGCAACTAATGAAAAACTGTTTTTT
CDR3aa: CASSPRDSATNEKLFF

abundance: NA
j_gene: TRBJ2-1
d_gene: TRBD1
v_gene: TRBV7-9
CDR3nt: TGTGCCAGCAGCCTTTGGGGGACAGGGGAAGATAAAGCCAACAATGAGCAGTTCTTC
CDR3aa: CASSLWGTGEDKANNEQFF

abundance: NA
j_gene: TRBJ2-7
d_gene: TRBD1
v_gene: TRBV9
CDR3nt: TGTGCCAGCAGCGTCTTGGGGACAGGGGACAGCGAGCAGTACTTC
CDR3aa: CASSVLGTGDSEQYF

abundance: NA
j_gene: TRBJ2-3
d_gene: TRBD1
v_gene: TRBV28
CDR3nt: TGTGCCAGCAGTCACTGGACAGGGCGGCCAGATACGCAGTATTTT
CDR3aa: CASSHWTGRPDTQYF

abundance: NA
j_gene: TRBJ1-4
d_gene: NA
v_gene: TRBV9
CDR3nt: TGTGCCAGCAGTTCTACAAAGGGAGGGGGTAATGAAAAACTGTTTTTT
CDR3aa: CASSSTKGGGNEKLFF

abundance: NA
j_gene: TRBJ2-4
d_gene: NA
v_gene: TRBV27
CDR3nt: TGTGCCAGCAGTCAGTGGACGCAGGACATTCAGTACTTC
CDR3aa: CASSQWTQDIQYF

abundance: once
j_gene: TRBJ2-1
d_gene: NA
v_gene: TRBV15
CDR3nt: TGTGCCACCAGCAGAACTAGTATGAATGAGCAGTTCTTC
CDR3aa: CATSRTSMNEQFF

abundance: once
j_gene: TRBJ2-1
d_gene: NA
v_gene: TRBV7-9
CDR3nt: TGTGCCAGCAGCCCTGGACGGAATGAGCAGTTCTTC
CDR3aa: CASSPGRNEQFF